Described below is a single TCR beta chain sequence and its context. Its matching antigen is unknown. The source of the sample is a study of cytomegalovirus exposure and HLA in healthy donors. Study context: Around 200 million T cells yielded 100 million or so unique TCR beta sequences, as an earlier analysis found. Study-wide results and limits: Indistinguishability led to the exclusion of some V segments, TRBV6-2 and TRBV6-3 included. A list of 164 TCR beta chains associated with cytomegalovirus was given. In a later analysis, at a false discovery rate of 0.05, roughly 16,000 TCR beta sequences matched HLA alleles.

The CDR3 is 17 residues long. In the PCR, 60 Vbeta and 13 Jbeta primers were used. TCRdb's table, derived via immunoSEQ multiplex PCR, lists solely in-frame clones and lacks some. The table has 200,000 to 250,000 clones, 70% to 80% seen once. This rearrangement joins TRBV21-1 to TRBJ2-7; TRBD1 is the table's D call and was not checked against the DNA. TRBV21-1 is a documented pseudogene. The sample consisted of PBMCs. This sequence originates from a woman aged 30 to 39 in good health and CMV-seronegative. Written as DNA, the CDR3 is TGTGCCAGCAGCAGCCCGGGACAGGTTTTTTCCTCCTACGAGCAGTACTTC. Its protein is CASSSPGQVFSSYEQYF.